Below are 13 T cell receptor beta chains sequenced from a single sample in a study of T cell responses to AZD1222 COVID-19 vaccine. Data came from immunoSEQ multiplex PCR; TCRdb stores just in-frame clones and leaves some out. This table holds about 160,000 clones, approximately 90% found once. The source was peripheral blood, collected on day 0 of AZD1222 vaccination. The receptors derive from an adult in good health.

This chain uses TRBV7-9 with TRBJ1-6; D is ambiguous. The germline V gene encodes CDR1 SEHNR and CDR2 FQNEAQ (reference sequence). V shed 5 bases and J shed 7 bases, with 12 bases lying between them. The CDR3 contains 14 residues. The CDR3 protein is CASSLGAENSPLHF. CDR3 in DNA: TGTGCCAGCAGCCTGGGAGCCGAGAATTCACCCCTCCACTTT. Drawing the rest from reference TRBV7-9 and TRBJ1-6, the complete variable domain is DTGVSQNPRHKITKRGQNVTFRCDPISEHNRLYWYRQTLGQGPEFLTYFQNEAQLEKSRLLSDRFSAERPKGSFSTLEIQRTEQGDSAMYLCASSLGAENSPLHFGNGTRLTVT.

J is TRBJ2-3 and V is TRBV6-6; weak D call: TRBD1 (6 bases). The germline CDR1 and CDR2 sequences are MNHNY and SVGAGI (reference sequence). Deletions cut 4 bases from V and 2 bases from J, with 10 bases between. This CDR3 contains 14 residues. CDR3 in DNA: TGTGCCAGCAGTTCACAGGGCCACACAGATACGCAGTATTTT. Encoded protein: CASSSQGHTDTQYF.

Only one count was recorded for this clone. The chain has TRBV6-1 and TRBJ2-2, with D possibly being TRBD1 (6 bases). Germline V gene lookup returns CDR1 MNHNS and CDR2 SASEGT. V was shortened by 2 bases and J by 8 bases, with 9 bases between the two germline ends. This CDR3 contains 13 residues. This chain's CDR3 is CASSEQGIGELFF. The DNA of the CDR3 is TGTGCCAGCAGTGAACAGGGGATAGGGGAGCTGTTTTTT.

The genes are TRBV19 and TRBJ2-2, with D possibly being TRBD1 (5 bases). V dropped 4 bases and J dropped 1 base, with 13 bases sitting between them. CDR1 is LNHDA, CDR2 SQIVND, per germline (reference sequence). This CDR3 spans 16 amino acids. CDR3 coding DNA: TGTGCCAGTAGTACAGGGCCTAGTAAGAACACCGGGGAGCTGTTTTTT. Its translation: CASSTGPSKNTGELFF. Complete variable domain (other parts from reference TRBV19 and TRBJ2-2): DGGITQSPKYLFRKEGQNVTLSCEQNLNHDAMYWYRQDPGQGLRLIYYSQIVNDFQKGDIAEGYSVSREKKESFPLTVTSAQKNPTAFYLCASSTGPSKNTGELFFGEGSRLTVL.

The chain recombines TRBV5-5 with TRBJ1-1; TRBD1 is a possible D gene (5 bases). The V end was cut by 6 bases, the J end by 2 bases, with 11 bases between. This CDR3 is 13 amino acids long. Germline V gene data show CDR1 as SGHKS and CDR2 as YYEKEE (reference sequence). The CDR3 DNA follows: TGTGCCAGCACACGACAGTTTAACACTGAAGCTTTCTTT. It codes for CASTRQFNTEAFF.

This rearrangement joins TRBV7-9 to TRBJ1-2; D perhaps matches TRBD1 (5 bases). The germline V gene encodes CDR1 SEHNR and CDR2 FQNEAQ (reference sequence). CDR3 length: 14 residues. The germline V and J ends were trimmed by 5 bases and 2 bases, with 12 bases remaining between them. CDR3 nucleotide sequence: TGTGCCAGCAGCACCCCACAGGAAAACTATGGCTACACCTTC. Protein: CASSTPQENYGYTF. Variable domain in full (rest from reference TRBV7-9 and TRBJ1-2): DTGVSQNPRHKITKRGQNVTFRCDPISEHNRLYWYRQTLGQGPEFLTYFQNEAQLEKSRLLSDRFSAERPKGSFSTLEIQRTEQGDSAMYLCASSTPQENYGYTFGSGTRLTVV.

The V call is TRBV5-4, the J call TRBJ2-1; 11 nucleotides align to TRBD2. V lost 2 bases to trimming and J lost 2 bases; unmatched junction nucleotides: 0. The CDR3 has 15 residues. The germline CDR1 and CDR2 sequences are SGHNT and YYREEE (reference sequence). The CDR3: CASSFSGGAYNEQFF. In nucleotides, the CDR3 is TGTGCCAGCAGCTTTAGCGGGGGGGCCTACAATGAGCAGTTCTTC.

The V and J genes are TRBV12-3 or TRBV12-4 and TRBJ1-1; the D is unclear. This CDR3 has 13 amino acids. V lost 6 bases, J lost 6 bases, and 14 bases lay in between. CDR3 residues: CASSPDPPAEAFF. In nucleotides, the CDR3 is TGTGCCAGCAGCCCTGACCCCCCAGCTGAAGCTTTCTTT.

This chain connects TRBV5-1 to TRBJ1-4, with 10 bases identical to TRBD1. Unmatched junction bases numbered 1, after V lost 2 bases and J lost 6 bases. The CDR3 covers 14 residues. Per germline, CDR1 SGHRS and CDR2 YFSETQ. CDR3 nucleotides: TGCGCCAGCAGCTTTGGGACAGGGGATGAAAAACTGTTTTTT. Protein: CASSFGTGDEKLFF.

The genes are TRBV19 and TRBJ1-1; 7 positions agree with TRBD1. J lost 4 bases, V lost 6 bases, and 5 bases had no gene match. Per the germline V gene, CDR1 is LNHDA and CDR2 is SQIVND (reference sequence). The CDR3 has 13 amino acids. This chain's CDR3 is CASSLRQGTEAFF. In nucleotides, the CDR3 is TGTGCCAGTAGCCTACGACAGGGCACTGAAGCTTTCTTT. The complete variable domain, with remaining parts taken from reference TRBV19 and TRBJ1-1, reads DGGITQSPKYLFRKEGQNVTLSCEQNLNHDAMYWYRQDPGQGLRLIYYSQIVNDFQKGDIAEGYSVSREKKESFPLTVTSAQKNPTAFYLCASSLRQGTEAFFGQGTRLTVV.

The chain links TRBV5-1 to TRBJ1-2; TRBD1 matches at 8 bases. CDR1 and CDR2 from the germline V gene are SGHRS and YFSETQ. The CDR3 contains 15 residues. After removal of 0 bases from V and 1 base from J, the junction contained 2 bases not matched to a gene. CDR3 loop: CASSLGQGSNYGYTF. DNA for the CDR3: TGCGCCAGCAGCTTGGGACAGGGGAGTAACTATGGCTACACCTTC.

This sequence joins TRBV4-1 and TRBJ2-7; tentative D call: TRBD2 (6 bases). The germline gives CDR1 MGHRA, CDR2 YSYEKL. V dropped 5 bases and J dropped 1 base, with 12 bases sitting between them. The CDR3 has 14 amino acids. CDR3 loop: CASSAGTGSYEQYV. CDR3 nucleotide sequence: TGCGCCAGCAGCGCCGGGACTGGGTCCTACGAGCAGTACGTC.

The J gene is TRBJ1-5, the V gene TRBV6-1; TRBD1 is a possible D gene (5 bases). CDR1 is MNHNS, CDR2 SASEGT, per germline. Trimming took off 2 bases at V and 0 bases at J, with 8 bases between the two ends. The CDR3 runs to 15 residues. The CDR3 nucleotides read TGTGCCAGCAGTGAAAGACAGTATAGCAATCAGCCCCAGCATTTT. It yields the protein CASSERQYSNQPQHF.